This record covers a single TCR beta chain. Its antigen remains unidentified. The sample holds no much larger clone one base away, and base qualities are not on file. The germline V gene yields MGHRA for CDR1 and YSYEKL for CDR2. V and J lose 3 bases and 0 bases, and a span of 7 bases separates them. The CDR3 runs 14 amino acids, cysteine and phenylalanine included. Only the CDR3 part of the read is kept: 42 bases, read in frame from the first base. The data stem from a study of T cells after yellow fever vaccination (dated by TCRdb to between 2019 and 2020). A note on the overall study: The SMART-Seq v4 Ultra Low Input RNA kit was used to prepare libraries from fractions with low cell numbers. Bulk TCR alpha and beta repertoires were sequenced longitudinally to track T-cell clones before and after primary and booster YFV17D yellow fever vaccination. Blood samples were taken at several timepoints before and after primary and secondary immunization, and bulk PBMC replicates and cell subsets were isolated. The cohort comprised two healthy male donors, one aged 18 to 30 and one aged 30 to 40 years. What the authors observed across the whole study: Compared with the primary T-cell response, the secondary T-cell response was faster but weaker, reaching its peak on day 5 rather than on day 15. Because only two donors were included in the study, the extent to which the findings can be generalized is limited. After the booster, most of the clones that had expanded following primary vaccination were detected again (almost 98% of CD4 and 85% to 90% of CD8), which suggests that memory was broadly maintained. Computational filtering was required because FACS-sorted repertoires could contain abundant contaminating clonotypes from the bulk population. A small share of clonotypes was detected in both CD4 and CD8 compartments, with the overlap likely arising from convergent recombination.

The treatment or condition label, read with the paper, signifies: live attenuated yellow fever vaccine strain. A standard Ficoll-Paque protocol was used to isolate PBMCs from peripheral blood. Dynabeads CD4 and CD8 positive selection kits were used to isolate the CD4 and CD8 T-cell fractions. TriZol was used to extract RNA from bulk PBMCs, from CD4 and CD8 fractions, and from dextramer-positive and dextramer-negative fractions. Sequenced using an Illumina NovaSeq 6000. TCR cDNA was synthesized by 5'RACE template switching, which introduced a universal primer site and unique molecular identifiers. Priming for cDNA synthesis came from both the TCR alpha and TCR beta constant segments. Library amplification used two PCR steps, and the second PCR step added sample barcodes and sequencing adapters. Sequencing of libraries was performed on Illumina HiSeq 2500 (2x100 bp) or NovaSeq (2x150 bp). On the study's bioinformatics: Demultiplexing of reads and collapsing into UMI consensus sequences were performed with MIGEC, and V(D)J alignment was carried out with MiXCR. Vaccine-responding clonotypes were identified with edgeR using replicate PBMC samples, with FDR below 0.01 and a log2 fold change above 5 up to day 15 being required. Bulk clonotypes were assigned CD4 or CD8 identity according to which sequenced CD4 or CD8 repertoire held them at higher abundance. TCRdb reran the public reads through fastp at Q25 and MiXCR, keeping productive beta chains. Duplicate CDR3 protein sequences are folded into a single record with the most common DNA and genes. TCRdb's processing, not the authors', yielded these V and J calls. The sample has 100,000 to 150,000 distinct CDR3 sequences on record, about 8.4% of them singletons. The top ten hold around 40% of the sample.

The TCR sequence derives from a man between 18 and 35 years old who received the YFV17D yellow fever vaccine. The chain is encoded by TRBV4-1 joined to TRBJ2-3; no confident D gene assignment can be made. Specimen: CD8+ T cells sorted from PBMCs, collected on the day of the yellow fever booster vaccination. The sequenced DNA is TGCGCCAGCAGCCACTACAGAAGCACAGATACGCAGTATTTT. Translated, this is CASSHYRSTDTQYF.